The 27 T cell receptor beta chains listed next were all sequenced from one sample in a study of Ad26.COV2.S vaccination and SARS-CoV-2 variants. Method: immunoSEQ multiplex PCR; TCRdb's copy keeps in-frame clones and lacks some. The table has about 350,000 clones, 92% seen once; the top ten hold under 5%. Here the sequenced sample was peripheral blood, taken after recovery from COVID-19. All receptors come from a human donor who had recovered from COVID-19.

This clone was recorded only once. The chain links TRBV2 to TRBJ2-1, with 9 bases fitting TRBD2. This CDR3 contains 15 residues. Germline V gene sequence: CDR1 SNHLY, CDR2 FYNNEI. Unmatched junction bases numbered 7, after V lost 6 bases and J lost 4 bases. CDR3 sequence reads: CASRRSGGPYNEQFF. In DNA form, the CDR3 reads TGTGCCAGCAGACGAAGCGGGGGGCCTTACAATGAGCAGTTCTTC.

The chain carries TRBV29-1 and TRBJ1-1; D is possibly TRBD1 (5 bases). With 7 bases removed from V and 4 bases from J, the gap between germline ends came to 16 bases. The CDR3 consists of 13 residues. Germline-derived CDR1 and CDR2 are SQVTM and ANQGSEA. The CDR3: CSGLQGRSTEAFF. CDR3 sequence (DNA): TGCAGCGGACTCCAGGGCAGGTCCACTGAAGCTTTCTTT.

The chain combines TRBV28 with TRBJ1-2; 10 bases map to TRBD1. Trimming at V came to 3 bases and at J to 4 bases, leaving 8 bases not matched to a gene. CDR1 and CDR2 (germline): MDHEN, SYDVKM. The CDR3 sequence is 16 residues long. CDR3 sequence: CASSLLPGQGTYGYTF. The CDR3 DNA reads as TGTGCCAGCAGTTTGCTTCCGGGACAGGGGACCTATGGCTACACCTTC.

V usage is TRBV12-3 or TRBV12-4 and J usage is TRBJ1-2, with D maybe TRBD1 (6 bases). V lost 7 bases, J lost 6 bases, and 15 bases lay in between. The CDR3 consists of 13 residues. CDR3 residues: CASTLSQGNGYTF. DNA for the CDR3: TGTGCCAGCACCCTATCACAGGGAAATGGCTACACCTTC.

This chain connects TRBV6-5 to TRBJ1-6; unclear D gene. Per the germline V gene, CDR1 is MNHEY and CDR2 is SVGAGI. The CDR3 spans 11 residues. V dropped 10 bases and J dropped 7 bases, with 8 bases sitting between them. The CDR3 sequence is CATLKNSPLHF. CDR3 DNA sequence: TGTGCCACCCTTAAGAATTCACCCCTCCACTTT.

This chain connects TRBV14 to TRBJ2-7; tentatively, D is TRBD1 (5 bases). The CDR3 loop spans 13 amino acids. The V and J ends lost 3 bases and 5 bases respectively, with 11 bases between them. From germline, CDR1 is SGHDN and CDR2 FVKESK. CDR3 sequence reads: CASSHGAPHEQYF. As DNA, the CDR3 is TGTGCCAGCAGCCATGGGGCTCCCCACGAGCAGTACTTC.

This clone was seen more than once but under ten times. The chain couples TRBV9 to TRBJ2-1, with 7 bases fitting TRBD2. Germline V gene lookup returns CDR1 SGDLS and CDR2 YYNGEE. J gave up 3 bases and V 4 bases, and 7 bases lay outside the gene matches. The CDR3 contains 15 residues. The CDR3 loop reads CASSIGLGFYNEQFF. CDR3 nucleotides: TGTGCCAGCAGCATCGGACTAGGTTTCTACAATGAGCAGTTCTTC.

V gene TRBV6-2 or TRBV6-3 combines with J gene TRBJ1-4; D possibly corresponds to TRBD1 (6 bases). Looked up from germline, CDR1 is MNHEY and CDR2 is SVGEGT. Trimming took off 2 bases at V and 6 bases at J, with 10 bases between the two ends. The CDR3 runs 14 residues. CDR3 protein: CASSYHRADEKLFF. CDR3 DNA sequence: TGTGCCAGCAGTTACCACAGGGCTGATGAAAAACTGTTTTTT.

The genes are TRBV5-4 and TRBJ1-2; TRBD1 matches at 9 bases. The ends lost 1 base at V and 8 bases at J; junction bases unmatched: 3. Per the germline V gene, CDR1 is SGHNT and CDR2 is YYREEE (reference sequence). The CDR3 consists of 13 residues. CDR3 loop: CASSLTGGWGYTF. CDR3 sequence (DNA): TGTGCCAGCAGCTTGACAGGGGGCTGGGGCTACACCTTC.

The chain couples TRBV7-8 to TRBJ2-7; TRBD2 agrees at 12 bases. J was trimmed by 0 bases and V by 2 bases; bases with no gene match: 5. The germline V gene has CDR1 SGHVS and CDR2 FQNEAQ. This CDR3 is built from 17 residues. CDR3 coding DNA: TGTGCCAGCAGCTTAACTAGCGGGGGGCCGAGCTCCTACGAGCAGTACTTC. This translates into CASSLTSGGPSSYEQYF. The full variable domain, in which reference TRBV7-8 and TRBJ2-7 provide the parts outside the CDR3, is GAGVSQSPRYKVAKRGQDVALRCDPISGHVSLFWYQQALGQGPEFLTYFQNEAQLDKSGLPSDRFFAERPEGSVSTLKIQRTQQEDSAVYLCASSLTSGGPSSYEQYFGPGTRLTVT.

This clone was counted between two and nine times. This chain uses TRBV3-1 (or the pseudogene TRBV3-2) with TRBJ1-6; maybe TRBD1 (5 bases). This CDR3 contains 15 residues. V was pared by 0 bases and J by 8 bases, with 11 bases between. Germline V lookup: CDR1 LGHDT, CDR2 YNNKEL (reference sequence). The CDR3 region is CASSQEGPGDSPLHF. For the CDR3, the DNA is TGTGCCAGCAGCCAAGAGGGACCTGGGGATTCACCCCTCCACTTT.

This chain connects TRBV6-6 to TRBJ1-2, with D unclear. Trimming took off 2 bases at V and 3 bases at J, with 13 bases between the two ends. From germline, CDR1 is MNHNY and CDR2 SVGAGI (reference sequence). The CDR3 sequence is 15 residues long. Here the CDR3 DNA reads TGTGCCAGCAGTTACCAATTGGAGGCTTACTATGGCTACACCTTC. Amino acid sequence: CASSYQLEAYYGYTF.

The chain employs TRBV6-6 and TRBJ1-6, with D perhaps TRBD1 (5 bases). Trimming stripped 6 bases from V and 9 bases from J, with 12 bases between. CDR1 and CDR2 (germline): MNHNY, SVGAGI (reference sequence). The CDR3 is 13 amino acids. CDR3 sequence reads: CASSTPGGSPLHF. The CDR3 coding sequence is TGTGCCAGCAGCACCCCGGGGGGTTCACCCCTCCACTTT.

In nucleotides, the CDR3 is TGTGCCAGCAGTTTATCCGGGGCCCTCTACGAGCAGTACTTC. Its protein product is CASSLSGALYEQYF. V usage is TRBV27 and J usage is TRBJ2-7; D possibly uses TRBD1 or TRBD2 (5 bases each). Trimming cost V 0 bases and J 3 bases, with 9 bases left between them. This CDR3 region has 14 residues. The germline gives CDR1 MNHEY, CDR2 SMNVEV (reference sequence).

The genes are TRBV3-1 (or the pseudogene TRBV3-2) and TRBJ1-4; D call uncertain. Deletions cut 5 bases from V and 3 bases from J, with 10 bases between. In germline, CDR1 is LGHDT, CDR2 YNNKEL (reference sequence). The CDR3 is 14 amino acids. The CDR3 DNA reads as TGTGCCAGCAGCTCGCGCGGGGCTAATGAAAAACTGTTTTTT. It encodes CASSSRGANEKLFF.

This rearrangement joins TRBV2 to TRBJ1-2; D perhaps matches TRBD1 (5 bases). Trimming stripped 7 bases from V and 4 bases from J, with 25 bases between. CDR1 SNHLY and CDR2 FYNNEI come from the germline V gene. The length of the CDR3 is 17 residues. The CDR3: CASTEQVGRGAAYGYTF. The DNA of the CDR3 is TGTGCCAGCACCGAGCAAGTGGGGCGGGGCGCGGCCTATGGCTACACCTTC.

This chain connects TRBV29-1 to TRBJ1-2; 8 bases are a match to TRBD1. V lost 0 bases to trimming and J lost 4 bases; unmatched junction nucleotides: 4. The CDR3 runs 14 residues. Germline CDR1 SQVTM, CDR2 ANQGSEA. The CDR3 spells CSVEDGQGTYGYTF. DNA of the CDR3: TGCAGCGTTGAAGATGGACAGGGTACCTATGGCTACACCTTC. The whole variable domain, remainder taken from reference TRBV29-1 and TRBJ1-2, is SAVISQKPSRDICQRGTSLTIQCQVDSQVTMMFWYRQQPGQSLTLIATANQGSEATYESGFVIDKFPISRPNLTFSTLTVSNMSPEDSSIYLCSVEDGQGTYGYTFGSGTRLTVV.

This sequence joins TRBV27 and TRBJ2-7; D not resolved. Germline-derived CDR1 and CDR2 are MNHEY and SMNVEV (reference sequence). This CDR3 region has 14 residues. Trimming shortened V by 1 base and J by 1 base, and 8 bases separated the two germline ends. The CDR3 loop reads CASSLFPGSYEQYF. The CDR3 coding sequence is TGTGCCAGCAGTTTATTTCCGGGTTCCTACGAGCAGTACTTC.

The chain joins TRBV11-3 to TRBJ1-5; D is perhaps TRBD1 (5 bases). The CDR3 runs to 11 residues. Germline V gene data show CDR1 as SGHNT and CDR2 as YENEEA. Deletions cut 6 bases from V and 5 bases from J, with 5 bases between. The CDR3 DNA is TGTGCCAGCAGAGGGGATCAGCCCCAGCATTTT. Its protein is CASRGDQPQHF.

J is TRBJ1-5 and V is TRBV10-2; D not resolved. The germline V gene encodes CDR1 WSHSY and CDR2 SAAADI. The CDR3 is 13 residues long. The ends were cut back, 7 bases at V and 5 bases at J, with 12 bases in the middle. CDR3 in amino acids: CASTKGRDQPQHF. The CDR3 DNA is TGCGCCAGCACTAAAGGGAGGGATCAGCCCCAGCATTTT.

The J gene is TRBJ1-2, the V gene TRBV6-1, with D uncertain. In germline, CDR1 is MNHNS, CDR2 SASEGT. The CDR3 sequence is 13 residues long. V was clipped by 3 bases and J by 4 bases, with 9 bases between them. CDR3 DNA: TGTGCCAGCAGTGACGTTAGAACCTATGGCTACACCTTC. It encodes CASSDVRTYGYTF.

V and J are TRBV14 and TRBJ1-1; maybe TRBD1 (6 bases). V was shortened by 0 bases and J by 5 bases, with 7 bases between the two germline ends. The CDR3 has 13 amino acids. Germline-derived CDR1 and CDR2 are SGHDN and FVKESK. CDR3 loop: CASSQDQGTEAFF. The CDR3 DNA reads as TGTGCCAGCAGCCAAGATCAGGGGACTGAAGCTTTCTTT.

CDR3 protein: CASSEPVRVMWYGYTF. CDR3 sequence (DNA): TGTGCCAGCAGTGAACCGGTCCGGGTGATGTGGTATGGCTACACCTTC. V gene TRBV6-1 combines with J gene TRBJ1-2; D not resolved. Germline V lookup: CDR1 MNHNS, CDR2 SASEGT. V was cut by 2 bases and J by 5 bases, with 18 bases left in between. The CDR3 spans 16 residues.

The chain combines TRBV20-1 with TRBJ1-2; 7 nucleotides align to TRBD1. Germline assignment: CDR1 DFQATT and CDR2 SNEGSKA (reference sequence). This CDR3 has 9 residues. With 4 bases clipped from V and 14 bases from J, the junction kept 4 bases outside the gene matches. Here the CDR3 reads CSATGTATF. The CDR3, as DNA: TGCAGTGCTACCGGGACAGCGACCTTC.

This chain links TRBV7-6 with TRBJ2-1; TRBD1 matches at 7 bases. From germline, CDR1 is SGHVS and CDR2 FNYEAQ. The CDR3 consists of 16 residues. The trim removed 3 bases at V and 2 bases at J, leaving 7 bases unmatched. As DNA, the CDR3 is TGTGCCAGCAGCTTGGGACAGCCGGCGGCCTACAATGAGCAGTTCTTC. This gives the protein CASSLGQPAAYNEQFF.

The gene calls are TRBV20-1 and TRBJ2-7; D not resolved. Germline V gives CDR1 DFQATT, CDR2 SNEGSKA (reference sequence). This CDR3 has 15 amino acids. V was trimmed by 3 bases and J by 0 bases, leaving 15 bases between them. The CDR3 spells CSASRLTLSSYEQYF. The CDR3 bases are TGCAGTGCTAGTCGACTTACTCTTAGCTCCTACGAGCAGTACTTC.

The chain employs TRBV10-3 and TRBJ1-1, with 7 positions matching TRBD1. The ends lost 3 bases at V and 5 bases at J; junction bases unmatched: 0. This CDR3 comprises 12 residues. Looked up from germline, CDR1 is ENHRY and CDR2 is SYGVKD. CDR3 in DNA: TGTGCCATCAGTGACAGGGGGACTGAAGCTTTCTTT. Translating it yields CAISDRGTEAFF.